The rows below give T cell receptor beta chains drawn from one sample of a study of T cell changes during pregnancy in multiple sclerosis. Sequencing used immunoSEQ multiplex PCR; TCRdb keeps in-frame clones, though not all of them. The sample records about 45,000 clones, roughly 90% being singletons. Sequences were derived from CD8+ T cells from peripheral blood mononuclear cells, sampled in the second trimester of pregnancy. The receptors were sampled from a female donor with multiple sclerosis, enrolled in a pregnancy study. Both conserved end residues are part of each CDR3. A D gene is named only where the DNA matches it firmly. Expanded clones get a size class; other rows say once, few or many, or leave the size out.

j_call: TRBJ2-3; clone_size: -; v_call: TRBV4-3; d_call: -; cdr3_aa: CASSQDQGGVPDTQYF; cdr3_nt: TGCGCCAGCAGCCAAGATCAGGGTGGGGTTCCAGATACGCAGTATTTT
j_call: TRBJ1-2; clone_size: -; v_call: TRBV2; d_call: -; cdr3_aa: CASCAVNMGPANYGYTF; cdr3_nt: TGTGCCAGCTGTGCAGTGAACATGGGCCCAGCCAACTATGGCTACACCTTC
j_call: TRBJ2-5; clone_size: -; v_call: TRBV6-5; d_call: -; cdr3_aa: CATRSSSETQYF; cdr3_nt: TGTGCCACCCGGTCTTCGTCAGAGACCCAGTACTTC
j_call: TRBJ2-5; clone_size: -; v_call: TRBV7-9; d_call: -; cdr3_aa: CASSLESVPQETQYF; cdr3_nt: TGTGCCAGCAGCTTAGAGAGCGTGCCGCAAGAGACCCAGTACTTC
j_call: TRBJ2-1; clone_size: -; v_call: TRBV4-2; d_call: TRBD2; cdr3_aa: CASSQEPSGGYNEQFF; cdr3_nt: TGTGCCAGCAGCCAAGAACCTAGCGGCGGCTACAATGAGCAGTTCTTC
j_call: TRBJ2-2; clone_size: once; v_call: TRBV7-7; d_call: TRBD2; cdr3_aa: CASSLTSGESTGELFF; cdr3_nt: TGTGCTAGCAGCCTCACTAGCGGGGAGTCAACCGGGGAGCTGTTTTTT
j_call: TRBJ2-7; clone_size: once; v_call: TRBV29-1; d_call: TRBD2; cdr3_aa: CSVDGAGGPHEQYF; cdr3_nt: TGCAGCGTTGACGGGGCGGGGGGACCCCACGAGCAGTACTTC
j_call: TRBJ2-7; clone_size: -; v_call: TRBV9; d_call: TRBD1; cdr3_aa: CASSGGQGSYEQYF; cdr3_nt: TGTGCCAGCAGCGGGGGACAGGGCTCCTACGAGCAGTACTTC
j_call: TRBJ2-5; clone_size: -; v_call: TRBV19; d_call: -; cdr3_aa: CASSIDLSRETQYF; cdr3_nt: TGTGCCAGTAGTATAGATCTTTCTCGAGAGACCCAGTACTTC
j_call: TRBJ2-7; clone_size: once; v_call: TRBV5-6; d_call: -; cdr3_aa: CASSFGGSYEQYF; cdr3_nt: TGTGCCAGCAGCTTCGGGGGTTCCTACGAGCAGTACTTC
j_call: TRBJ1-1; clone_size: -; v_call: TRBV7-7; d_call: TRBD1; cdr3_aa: CASSATGVRTEAFF; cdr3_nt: TGTGCCAGCAGCGCGACAGGGGTGCGAACTGAAGCTTTCTTT
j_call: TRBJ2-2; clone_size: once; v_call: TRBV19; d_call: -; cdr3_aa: CASSIGPSGELFF; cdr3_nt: TGTGCCAGTAGTATAGGTCCGAGCGGGGAGCTGTTTTTT
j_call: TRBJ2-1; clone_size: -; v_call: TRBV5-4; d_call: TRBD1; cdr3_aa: CASSYGQGASYNEQFF; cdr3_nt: TGTGCCAGCAGCTACGGACAGGGGGCCTCTTACAATGAGCAGTTCTTC
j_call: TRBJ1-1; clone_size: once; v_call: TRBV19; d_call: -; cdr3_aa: CASSISGNTEAFF; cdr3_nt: TGTGCCAGTAGTATTTCAGGGAACACTGAAGCTTTCTTT
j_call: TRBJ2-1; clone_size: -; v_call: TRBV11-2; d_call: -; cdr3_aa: CASSLELANEQFF; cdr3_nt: TGTGCCAGCAGCTTAGAACTAGCCAATGAGCAGTTCTTC
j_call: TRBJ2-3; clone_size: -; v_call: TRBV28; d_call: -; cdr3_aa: CASSLKRSTDTQYF; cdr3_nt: TGTGCCAGCAGTTTGAAACGGAGCACAGATACGCAGTATTTT
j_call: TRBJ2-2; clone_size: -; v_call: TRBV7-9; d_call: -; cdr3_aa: CASSPRSRELFF; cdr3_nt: TGTGCCAGCAGCCCCCGGAGTAGGGAGCTGTTTTTT
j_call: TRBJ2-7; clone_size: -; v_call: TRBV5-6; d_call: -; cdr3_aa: CASSRPGMNYEQYF; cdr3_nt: TGTGCCAGCAGCCGGCCGGGGATGAACTACGAGCAGTACTTC
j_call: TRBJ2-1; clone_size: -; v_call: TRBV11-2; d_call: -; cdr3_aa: CASSSRIRQGNEQFF; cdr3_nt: TGTGCCAGCAGCTCCCGGATTCGCCAGGGGAATGAGCAGTTCTTC
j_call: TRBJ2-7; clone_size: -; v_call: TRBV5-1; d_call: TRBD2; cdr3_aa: CASSLAGGTGADEQYF; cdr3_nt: TGCGCCAGCAGCTTGGCGGGGGGGACGGGCGCGGACGAGCAGTACTTC
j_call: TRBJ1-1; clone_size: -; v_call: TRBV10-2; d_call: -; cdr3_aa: CASFNTEAFF; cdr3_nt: TGCGCCAGCTTTAATACTGAAGCTTTCTTT
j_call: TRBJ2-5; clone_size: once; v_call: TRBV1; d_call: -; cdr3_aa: CTSSQPPGLAGSLRETQYF; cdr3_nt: TGCACCAGCAGCCAGCCACCCGGACTAGCGGGGTCTCTGAGGGAGACCCAGTACTTC
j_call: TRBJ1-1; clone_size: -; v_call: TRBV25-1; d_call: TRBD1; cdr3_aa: CASTDGRGLTEAFF; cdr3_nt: TGTGCCAGCACCGATGGCAGGGGGTTGACTGAAGCTTTCTTT
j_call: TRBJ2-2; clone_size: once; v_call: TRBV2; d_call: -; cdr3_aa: CASSERLELFF; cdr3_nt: TGTGCCAGCAGTGAGCGGTTGGAGCTGTTTTTT
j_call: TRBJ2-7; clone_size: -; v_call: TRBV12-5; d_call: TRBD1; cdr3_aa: CASGDRDRAYEQYF; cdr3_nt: TGTGCTAGTGGTGACCGGGACAGGGCCTACGAGCAGTACTTC
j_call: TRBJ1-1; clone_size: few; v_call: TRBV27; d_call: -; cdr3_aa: CASSLRGGHKNTEAFF; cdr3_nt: TGTGCCAGCAGTTTGAGAGGGGGACACAAGAACACTGAAGCTTTCTTT
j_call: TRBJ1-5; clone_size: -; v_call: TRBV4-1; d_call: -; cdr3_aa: CASSPTGSGVGNQPQHF; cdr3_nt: TGCGCCAGCAGCCCCACCGGAAGTGGAGTTGGCAATCAGCCCCAGCATTTT
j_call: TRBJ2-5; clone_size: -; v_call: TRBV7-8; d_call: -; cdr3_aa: CASSPYGTQKTQYF; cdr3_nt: TGTGCCAGCAGCCCGTACGGGACTCAGAAGACCCAGTACTTC
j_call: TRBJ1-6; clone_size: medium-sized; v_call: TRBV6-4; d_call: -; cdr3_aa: CASSVDTGGSPLHF; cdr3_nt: TGTGCCAGCAGCGTGGACACGGGGGGTTCACCCCTCCACTTT
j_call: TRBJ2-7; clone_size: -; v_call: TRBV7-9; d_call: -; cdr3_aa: CASSLVGDPKREQYF; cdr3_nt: TGTGCCAGCAGCTTAGTGGGCGACCCTAAACGCGAGCAGTACTTC
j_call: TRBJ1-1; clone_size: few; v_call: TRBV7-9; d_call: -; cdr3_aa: CASSLDRKAFF; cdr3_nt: TGTGCCAGCAGCTTAGACAGGAAAGCTTTCTTT
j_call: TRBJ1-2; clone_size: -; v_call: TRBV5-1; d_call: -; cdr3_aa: CASSLAARGIVYGYTF; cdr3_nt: TGCGCCAGCAGCTTGGCCGCGCGGGGGATAGTCTATGGCTACACCTTC
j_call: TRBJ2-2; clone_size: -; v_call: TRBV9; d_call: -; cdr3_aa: CASSAGATAGELFF; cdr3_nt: TGTGCCAGCAGCGCGGGAGCAACGGCCGGGGAGCTGTTTTTT
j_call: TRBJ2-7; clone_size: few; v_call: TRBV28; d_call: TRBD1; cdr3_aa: CASSVDRVLDEQYF; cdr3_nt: TGTGCCAGCAGTGTAGACAGGGTTCTTGACGAGCAGTACTTC
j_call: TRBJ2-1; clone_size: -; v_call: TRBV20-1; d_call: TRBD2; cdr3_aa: CSATGREFF; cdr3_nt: TGCAGTGCCACGGGGAGGGAGTTCTTC
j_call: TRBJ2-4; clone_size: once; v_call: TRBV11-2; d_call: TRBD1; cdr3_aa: CASGGQGDLGIQYF; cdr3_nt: TGTGCCAGTGGGGGACAGGGAGATCTTGGCATTCAGTACTTC
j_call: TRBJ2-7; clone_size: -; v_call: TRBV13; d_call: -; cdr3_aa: CASSRRGTGSYEQYF; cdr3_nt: TGTGCCAGCAGCCGTCGGGGGACGGGCTCCTACGAGCAGTACTTC
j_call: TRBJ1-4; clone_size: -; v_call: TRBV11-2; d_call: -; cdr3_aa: CASSSIRDTYEKLFF; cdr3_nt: TGTGCCAGCAGCTCAATCCGGGACACTTATGAAAAACTGTTTTTT
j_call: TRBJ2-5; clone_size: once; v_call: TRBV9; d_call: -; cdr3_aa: CASSTSAGSGWTQYF; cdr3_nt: TGTGCCAGCAGCACCAGTGCGGGTTCGGGGTGGACCCAGTACTTC
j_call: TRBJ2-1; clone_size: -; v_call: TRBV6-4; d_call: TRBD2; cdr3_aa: CASSDSAGGNNEQFF; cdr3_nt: TGTGCCAGCAGTGACTCCGCCGGGGGGAACAATGAGCAGTTCTTC
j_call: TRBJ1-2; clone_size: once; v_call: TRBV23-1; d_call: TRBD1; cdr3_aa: CASSLPGTGNYGYTF; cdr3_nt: TGCGCCAGCAGCCTCCCGGGGACAGGGAACTATGGCTACACCTTC
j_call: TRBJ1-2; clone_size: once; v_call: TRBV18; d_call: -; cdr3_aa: CASSPPGDGYTF; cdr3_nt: TGTGCCAGCTCACCCCCAGGGGATGGCTACACCTTC
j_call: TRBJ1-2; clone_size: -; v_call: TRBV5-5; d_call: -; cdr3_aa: CASSLEEGIGGYTF; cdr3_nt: TGTGCCAGCAGCTTGGAGGAGGGCATTGGTGGCTACACCTTC
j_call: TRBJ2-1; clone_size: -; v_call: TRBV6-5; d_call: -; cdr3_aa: CASKKGAGEQFF; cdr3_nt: TGTGCCAGCAAGAAAGGGGCGGGGGAGCAGTTCTTC
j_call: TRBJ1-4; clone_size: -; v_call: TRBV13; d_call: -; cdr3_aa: CASTTSGEGRGTNEKLFF; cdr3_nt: TGTGCCAGCACCACCTCGGGGGAGGGGCGTGGGACTAATGAAAAACTGTTTTTT
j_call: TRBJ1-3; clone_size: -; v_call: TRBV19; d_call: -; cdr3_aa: CASTADSLGFGSGNTIYF; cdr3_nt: TGTGCCAGTACCGCGGACAGTTTGGGGTTCGGCTCTGGAAACACCATATATTTT
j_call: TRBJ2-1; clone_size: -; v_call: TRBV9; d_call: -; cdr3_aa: CASSVDGARDNEQFF; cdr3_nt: TGTGCCAGCAGCGTAGACGGTGCCAGGGACAATGAGCAGTTCTTC
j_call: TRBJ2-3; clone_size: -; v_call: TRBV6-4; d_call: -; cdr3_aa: CASSEGGSTDTQYF; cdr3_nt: TGTGCCAGCAGTGAGGGCGGGAGCACAGATACGCAGTATTTT
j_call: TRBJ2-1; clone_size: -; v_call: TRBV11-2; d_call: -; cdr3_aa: CASSLAARPPNNEQFF; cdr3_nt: TGTGCCAGCAGCTTAGCCGCCAGGCCACCTAACAATGAGCAGTTCTTC
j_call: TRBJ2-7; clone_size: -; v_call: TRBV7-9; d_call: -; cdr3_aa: CASSLAPGSSYEQYF; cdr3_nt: TGTGCCAGCAGCTTAGCCCCGGGAAGCTCCTACGAGCAGTACTTC
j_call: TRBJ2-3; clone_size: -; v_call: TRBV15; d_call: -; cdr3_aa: CATSSFRGTFTDTQYF; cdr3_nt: TGTGCCACCAGCTCCTTCCGGGGGACCTTCACAGATACGCAGTATTTT
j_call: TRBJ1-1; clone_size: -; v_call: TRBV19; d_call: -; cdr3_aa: CASSVGTSEAFF; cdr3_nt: TGTGCCAGTAGCGTCGGGACATCTGAAGCTTTCTTT
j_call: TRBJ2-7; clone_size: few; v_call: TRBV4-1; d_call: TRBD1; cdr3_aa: CASSQDRGQHEQYF; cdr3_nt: TGCGCCAGCAGCCAGGACAGGGGACAACACGAGCAGTACTTC
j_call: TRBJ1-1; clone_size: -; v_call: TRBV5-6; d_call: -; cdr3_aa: CASSLQGTPEAFF; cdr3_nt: TGTGCCAGCAGCTTGCAGGGGACCCCTGAAGCTTTCTTT
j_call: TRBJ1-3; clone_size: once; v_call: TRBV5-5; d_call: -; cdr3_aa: CASSLPGQTSGNTIYF; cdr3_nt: TGTGCCAGCAGCTTGCCTGGGCAGACCTCTGGAAACACCATATATTTT
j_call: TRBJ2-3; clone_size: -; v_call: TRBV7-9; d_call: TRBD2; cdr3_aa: CASSAGTTALREGTDTQYF; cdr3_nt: TGTGCCAGCAGCGCCGGGACTACAGCTTTACGGGAGGGCACAGATACGCAGTATTTT
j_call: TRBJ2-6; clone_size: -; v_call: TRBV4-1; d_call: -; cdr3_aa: CASSPQVSGANVLTF; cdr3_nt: TGCGCCAGCAGCCCACAGGTCTCTGGGGCCAACGTCCTGACTTTC
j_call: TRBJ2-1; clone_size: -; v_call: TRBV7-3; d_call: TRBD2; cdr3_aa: CASSLLAGAYNEQFF; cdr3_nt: TGTGCCAGCAGCTTACTAGCGGGGGCCTACAATGAGCAGTTCTTC
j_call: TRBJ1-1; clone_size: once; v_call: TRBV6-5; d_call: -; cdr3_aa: CASSYSTEGNTEAFF; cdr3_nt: TGTGCCAGCAGTTACAGTACGGAGGGGAACACTGAAGCTTTCTTT